This entry lists 15 T cell receptor beta chains sequenced from one sample in a study of T cell responses to AZD1222 COVID-19 vaccine. Only in-frame clones appear in the TCRdb table, and some are missing; sequencing was by immunoSEQ multiplex PCR. This table has tens of thousands of clones, 87% appearing once. The specimen was peripheral blood, collected on day 0 of AZD1222 vaccination. These receptors all come from an adult in good health.

The table lists this clone with a few counts. The chain employs TRBV19 and TRBJ1-1, with 9 nucleotides matching TRBD1. Looked up from germline, CDR1 is LNHDA and CDR2 is SQIVND (reference sequence). The CDR3 length is 18 residues. V lost 0 bases, J lost 1 base, and 9 bases stayed unmatched. CDR3 nucleotides: TGTGCCAGTAGTATAGATAATAGCGGGACAGGGTGGAACACTGAAGCTTTCTTT. Residues: CASSIDNSGTGWNTEAFF.

The CDR3 region is CASSQANPEPRYGYTF. In DNA form, the CDR3 reads TGCGCCAGCAGCCAAGCCAACCCAGAGCCACGGTATGGCTACACCTTC. The J gene is TRBJ1-2, the V gene TRBV4-3, with unresolved D. This CDR3 spans 16 amino acids. V lost 1 base, J lost 5 bases, and 17 bases lay in between. Germline loops: CDR1 LGHNA, CDR2 YSLEER.

The CDR3 loop is CASSYVGQGGRNTIYF. The CDR3 DNA reads TGTGCCAGCAGTTACGTAGGACAGGGGGGAAGAAACACCATATATTTT. This chain joins TRBV6-5 and TRBJ1-3, with 10 bases fitting TRBD1. The V gene end was trimmed by 2 bases and the J gene end by 5 bases; junction bases not matched to a gene: 6. The CDR3 spans 16 residues. Germline V gene lookup returns CDR1 MNHEY and CDR2 SVGAGI.

V and J are TRBV7-9 and TRBJ1-1; unclear D gene. V shed 5 bases and J shed 4 bases, with 14 bases lying between them. The CDR3 is 14 amino acids. Germline V CDR1 and CDR2: SEHNR, FQNEAQ (reference sequence). CDR3 bases: TGTGCCAGCAGCCAAACGAACAAAGCCACTGAAGCTTTCTTT. Protein product: CASSQTNKATEAFF.

This rearrangement joins TRBV3-1 (or the pseudogene TRBV3-2) to TRBJ1-2; TRBD1 aligns across 9 bases. The CDR3 runs to 15 residues. CDR1 LGHDT and CDR2 YNNKEL come from the germline V gene (reference sequence). The J segment lost 2 bases and the V segment lost 4 bases, leaving 5 bases of the junction unmatched. Written as DNA, the CDR3 is TGTGCCAGCAGCCCGCAGGGACAGGGAAACTATGGCTACACCTTC. Protein product: CASSPQGQGNYGYTF.

V and J are TRBV9 and TRBJ1-5, with no clear D. V was shortened by 1 base and J by 0 bases, with 8 bases between the two germline ends. This CDR3 has 15 amino acids. Germline V gene lookup returns CDR1 SGDLS and CDR2 YYNGEE. Written as DNA, the CDR3 is TGTGCCAGCAGCGTATCGGGAGCTAGCAATCAGCCCCAGCATTTT. Protein: CASSVSGASNQPQHF. The variable domain in full, completed from reference TRBV9 and TRBJ1-5, reads DSGVTQTPKHLITATGQRVTLRCSPRSGDLSVYWYQQSLDQGLQFLIQYYNGEERAKGNILERFSAQQFPDLHSELNLSSLELGDSALYFCASSVSGASNQPQHFGDGTRLSIL.

V is TRBV19 and J is TRBJ1-2; D ambiguous. Trimming left V 4 bases short and J 0 bases short, with 9 bases between. The germline V gene encodes CDR1 LNHDA and CDR2 SQIVND (reference sequence). This CDR3 is 14 amino acids long. The CDR3 DNA sequence: TGTGCCAGTAGTAACCGCCATGCTAACTATGGCTACACCTTC. Translation: CASSNRHANYGYTF.

The rearrangement links TRBV9 to TRBJ2-7, with TRBD2 identical over 14 bases. The CDR3 runs 18 residues. The germline V gene has CDR1 SGDLS and CDR2 YYNGEE. V dropped 4 bases and J dropped 0; count of bases not matched to a gene: 9. CDR3 in amino acids: CASSSHAGLAGASYEQYF. CDR3 coding DNA: TGTGCCAGCAGCTCACATGCGGGACTAGCGGGAGCCTCCTACGAGCAGTACTTC. Looking up the rest from reference TRBV9 and TRBJ2-7 gives the full variable domain: DSGVTQTPKHLITATGQRVTLRCSPRSGDLSVYWYQQSLDQGLQFLIQYYNGEERAKGNILERFSAQQFPDLHSELNLSSLELGDSALYFCASSSHAGLAGASYEQYFGPGTRLTVT.

The V call is TRBV19, the J call TRBJ1-2; TRBD1 matches at 12 bases. Trimming removed 8 bases from V and 7 bases from J; junction bases left unmatched: 5. CDR1 and CDR2 from the germline V gene are LNHDA and SQIVND (reference sequence). The CDR3 length is 13 residues. CDR3 amino acids: CASRGQGAGGYTF. The CDR3, as DNA: TGTGCCAGTCGGGGACAGGGGGCCGGTGGCTACACCTTC.

The CDR3, as DNA: TGTGCCAGCAGCGTGCAGGGGGGCGCCAGCTCTGGAAACACCATATATTTT. It encodes CASSVQGGASSGNTIYF. The J gene is TRBJ1-3, the V gene TRBV7-2; 7 positions agree with TRBD1. Trimming took 5 bases from V and 0 from J; bases not matched to a gene: 10. CDR1 is SGHTA and CDR2 is FQGNSA in the germline V gene. This CDR3 region has 17 residues.

The chain uses TRBV15 and TRBJ1-1; no firm D call. The CDR3 consists of 12 residues. Germline V gene lookup returns CDR1 LNHNV and CDR2 YYDKDF (reference sequence). Trimming stripped 1 base from V and 1 base from J, with 1 base between. The CDR3 DNA sequence: TGTGCCACCAGCAGAGGGAACACTGAAGCTTTCTTT. The encoded protein is CATSRGNTEAFF.

The chain is built from TRBV6-5 and TRBJ2-5; D is unclear. This CDR3 is built from 12 residues. V was cut by 4 bases and J by 1 base, with 4 bases left in between. Germline values: CDR1 MNHEY, CDR2 SVGAGI. CDR3 loop: CASSSPQETQYF. The CDR3 bases are TGTGCCAGCAGTTCCCCCCAAGAGACCCAGTACTTC.

J is TRBJ1-6 and V is TRBV11-3; D is undetermined. The CDR3 consists of 15 residues. The ends were cut back, 3 bases at V and 0 bases at J, with 6 bases in the middle. Germline CDR1 reads SGHNT; CDR2 reads YENEEA. The CDR3 DNA reads as TGTGCCAGCAGCTTCCAGAGCTCCTATAATTCACCCCTCCACTTT. As protein: CASSFQSSYNSPLHF.

V gene TRBV5-6 combines with J gene TRBJ1-1, with unresolved D. With 2 bases removed from V and 2 bases from J, the gap between germline ends came to 7 bases. The V gene's germline CDR1 is SGHDT and CDR2 YYEEEE. The CDR3 contains 13 residues. The CDR3 DNA sequence: TGTGCCAGCAGCTTTCTCCGAAACACTGAAGCTTTCTTT. Translating it yields CASSFLRNTEAFF.

The chain carries TRBV12-3 or TRBV12-4 and TRBJ1-5; no firm D call. The CDR3 consists of 13 residues. The ends were cut back, 3 bases at V and 5 bases at J, with 8 bases in the middle. CDR3 protein: CASSFGGDQPQHF. The CDR3 nucleotides read TGTGCCAGCAGTTTTGGAGGAGATCAGCCCCAGCATTTT.